The present TCR beta chain was sequenced within a study of long-term antiretroviral therapy in people with HIV (dated 2022 in TCRdb). The study in broad terms: The earliest samples were collected approximately a decade before the 2015 WHO recommendation for immediate ART, a period when ART was typically delayed until CD4 counts fell. Whether ART initiation and durable HIV suppression were associated with changes in peripheral blood TRB repertoire composition and diversity was tested in a retrospective serial study. From 30 adults with confirmed HIV infection, the cohort provided 150 to 200 cryopreserved PBMC samples, gathered serially across a mean of about six years (range 1-12). Among the 30 to 35 participants with HIV, about a dozen were female. No cross-contamination during QIAcube processing was shown when test extractions of a monoclonal T-cell line were performed alongside fewer than 40 polyclonal samples. Findings and caveats that apply to the study as a whole: Owing to limited PBMC availability, only the TCR beta chain was sequenced, without alpha chain pairing. The samples span the years 2004 to 2017, and the ART regimens used may be less effective than current regimens. Because cell numbers in pre-ART samples were limited, unsorted PBMC were profiled instead of sorted CD4+ and CD8+ T cells. A significant increase in TRB diversity was found to be associated with ART initiation, although TRB diversity was observed to remain significantly below that of transplant donor controls even after long-term ART. HIV repertoires had narrower CDR3 length ranges than controls, and the network structure suggested an antigen-experienced repertoire that shifted only slightly toward naive after ART. The repertoire was dominated across all time points by expanded TRB clones identified before ART initiation, although this dominance was seen to fluctuate and to decrease in many PLHIV after ART. No data were available on ART adherence, viral resistance or therapy changes, limiting inferences about post-ART repertoire changes.

Inclusion was restricted to participants for whom at least one PBMC sample before ART initiation and at least two post-ART samples were available. Every participant with HIV received treatment in the United States of America. Before DNA extraction, cryopreserved samples containing about 0.9-11 million PBMC were thawed and washed. At the time of the earliest PBMC sample, participants with HIV were aged between about 23 and 54 years. Per participant, PBMC samples came from 1-4 timepoints prior to ART initiation and 2-8 timepoints following ART initiation, for a median of 7 samples. For every participant, serial HIV viral load, CD4+ T-cell count, ART history and demographic data were obtained. Using a Qiagen kit on a QIAcube, genomic DNA was extracted from unsorted PBMC, with samples processed in batches of 12. The immunoSEQ hsTCRB v3.0 assay was used at survey level resolution for TRB variable region sequencing. TRB sequencing targeted a depth of roughly 40,000-55,000 T-cell genomes per sample. Pooled TRB libraries were sequenced on an Illumina MiSeq with a v3 150-cycle kit. The study's own analysis went as follows. Repertoire analysis ran in R within a reproducible Nextflow workflow covering QC, data transformation and analysis. Custom analyses were implemented in LymphoSeq2, an R package for AIRR-Seq data exploration. After excluding a few samples that yielded fewer than 5000 total TRB sequences, fewer than 200 HIV repertoires remained for analysis. Among the roughly 190 retained HIV repertoires, 55 to 60 were collected before ART initiation and 129 after ART initiation. Repertoires were downsampled to 5000 TRB nucleotide sequences, with summary statistics averaged over 100 downsampling iterations. Only TRB sequences with CDR3 regions of at least seven amino acids were retained for analysis. Two measures captured diversity: a Shannon entropy-derived clonality score and the Gini coefficient. Repertoire networks linked the top 5000 CDR3 amino acid sequences whenever two sequences differed by an edit distance of one. Antigen specificity groups and MHC restriction were predicted for TRB CDR3 amino acid sequences with GLIPH2. To flag known associations with CMV, EBV, HIV or tissue antigens, CDR3 amino acid sequences were compared against VDJdb and McPAS-TCR. Pre-ART, post-ART and control groups were compared with Wilcoxon signed-rank tests and Holm-Bonferroni correction. Drawn from immuneACCESS, this table holds only the in-frame rearrangements with V and J called that TCRdb kept. Clones are partly lost; checked studies trace under half to an unresolved V gene and leave the rest unexplained. The V and J calls and the clone size are those of that table, but D and trimming were determined from the DNA. Here the sample has almost 35,000 clones; nearly 95% occur a single time. Clones ranked in the top ten supply about 4% of the sample.

CDR1 SNHLY and CDR2 FYNNEI were looked up in the germline V gene. V is cut by 7 bases and J by 6 bases, and the space between the germline ends is 12 bases. The CDR3 sequence holds 12 residues, the cysteine and phenylalanine included. The retained sequence is limited to the CDR3, 36 bases, with the frame set at the first base. About this clone: This receptor's antigen is unknown. No qualities accompany the bases; no much larger clone lies one base away.

This sequence was found in a woman aged 45-65 years with HIV. Recombination linked TRBV2 to TRBJ1-2, with the D gene uncertain. The source material was unsorted PBMCs, sampled more than 5 years after starting antiretroviral therapy. In nucleotide form, the sequence is TGTGCCAGCACCACAGAGGGCGATGGCTACACCTTC. The encoded protein is CASTTEGDGYTF.